The 4 T cell receptor beta chains below were found in one sample sequenced in a study of PD-1 blockade in classical Hodgkin lymphoma. Every single patient, without exception, relapsed after autologous stem cell transplantation, and brentuximab vedotin exposure varied. Clones were sequenced by immunoSEQ multiplex PCR, and TCRdb holds only the in-frame ones, with some missing. The sample consists of more than 140,000 clones, 78% of them appearing once. Material: peripheral blood mononuclear cells (PBMCs), obtained before the second cycle of nivolumab. Receptors were obtained from a human donor with classical Hodgkin lymphoma.

The chain employs TRBV7-9 and TRBJ2-3; D not resolved. The germline V gene has CDR1 SEHNR and CDR2 FQNEAQ (reference sequence). Trimming cost V 6 bases and J 0 bases, with 13 bases left between them. The CDR3 has 15 amino acids. Here the CDR3 reads CASSLNSLSTDTQYF. For the CDR3, the DNA is TGTGCCAGCAGTCTAAATTCACTTAGCACAGATACGCAGTATTTT.

The chain uses TRBV19 and TRBJ2-7, with 8 bases fitting TRBD2. This CDR3 contains 15 residues. Trimming at V came to 3 bases and at J to 3 bases, leaving 7 bases not matched to a gene. CDR1 is LNHDA, CDR2 SQIVND, per germline (reference sequence). The CDR3: CASSMVREGGYEQYF. CDR3 DNA sequence: TGTGCCAGTAGTATGGTACGGGAGGGGGGCTACGAGCAGTACTTC.

The V and J genes are TRBV7-9 and TRBJ1-3; D ambiguous. V shed 2 bases and J shed 4 bases, with 3 bases lying between them. This CDR3 spans 12 amino acids. Germline V gene data show CDR1 as SEHNR and CDR2 as FQNEAQ (reference sequence). In DNA form, the CDR3 reads TGTGCCAGCAGCTTATCGGGAAACACCATATATTTT. Its translation is CASSLSGNTIYF.

This chain joins TRBV7-3 and TRBJ2-1; D is possibly TRBD1 (5 bases). Germline values: CDR1 SGHTA, CDR2 FQGTGA. Between the trimmed V and J ends, which lost 5 bases and 0 bases, there was a span of 11 bases. This CDR3 contains 15 residues. CDR3 residues: CASSPDTSSYNEQFF. The CDR3, as DNA: TGTGCCAGCAGCCCGGACACGAGCTCCTACAATGAGCAGTTCTTC.